This T cell receptor (beta chain) was retrieved from a study of regulatory T cells in long-lasting Graves disease. Study-wide findings and caveats: TRBV28, TRBJ1-2 and TRBJ2-5 were segments that persistent disease favored.

This clonotype came up many times. Its antigen is unidentified. The TCR beta library used iRepertoire HTBI primers with Arm-PCR amplification of CDR3. MiXCR, run by TCRdb on the multiplex PCR reads, gives a single entry per CDR3 protein. This table holds hundreds of thousands of distinct CDR3 sequences, about 15% found once. Described time point: newly diagnosed GD, antithyroid drugs for less than 3 months. From PBMCs, RNA was extracted and then used to make the TCR library. Between the trimmed V and J ends, which lost 3 bases and 2 bases, there was a span of 7 bases. This CDR3 is built from 13 residues. These data also featured in a second study, about T cells in Graves' hyperthyroidism and ophthalmopathy. This second report adds: Participants, patients aged 18 to 65, had newly diagnosed hyperthyroidism with a duration under 2 months. A first-round RT-PCR of the TCR CDR3 used the HTBI primer set.

Sequencing was performed on peripheral blood mononuclear cells (PBMCs), taken at new diagnosis, from a patient treated with antithyroid drugs. The chain carries TRBV12-3 or TRBV12-4 and TRBJ2-5; D unclear. The TCR originated in a woman in her forties with Graves disease. In DNA, the CDR3 is TGTGCCAGCAGTTTGTCCCAGCAAGAGACCCAGTACTTC. As protein: CASSLSQQETQYF.